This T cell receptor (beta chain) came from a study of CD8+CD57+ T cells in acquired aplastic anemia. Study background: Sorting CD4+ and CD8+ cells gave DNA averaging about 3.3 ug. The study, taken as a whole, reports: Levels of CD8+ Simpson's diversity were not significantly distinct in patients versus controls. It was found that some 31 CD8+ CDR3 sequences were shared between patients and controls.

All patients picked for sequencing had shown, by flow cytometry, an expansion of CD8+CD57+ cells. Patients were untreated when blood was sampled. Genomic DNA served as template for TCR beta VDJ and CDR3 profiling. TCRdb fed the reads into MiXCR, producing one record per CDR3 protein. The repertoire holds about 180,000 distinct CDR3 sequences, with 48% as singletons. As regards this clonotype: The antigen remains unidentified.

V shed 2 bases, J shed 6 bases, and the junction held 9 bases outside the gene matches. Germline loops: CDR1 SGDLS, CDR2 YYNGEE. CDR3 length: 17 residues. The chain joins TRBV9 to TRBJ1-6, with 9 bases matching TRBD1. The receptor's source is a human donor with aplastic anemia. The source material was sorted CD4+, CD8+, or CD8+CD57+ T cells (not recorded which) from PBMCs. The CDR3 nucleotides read TGTGCCAGCAGCGTGGGGGGACAGGGATCGCGTAATTCACCCCTCCACTTT. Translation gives CASSVGGQGSRNSPLHF.